This TCR beta chain was identified during a study of technical replicates of blood from a handful of donors (TCRdb year 2017). As encoded in the germline V gene, CDR1 is MNHNS while CDR2 is SASEGT. Measured from the cysteine to the phenylalanine, the CDR3 is 13 residues long. The DNA shown is the 39-base CDR3, in frame from base 1. Trimming removed 8 bases from V and 2 bases from J, leaving 12 bases between the germline ends. Receptors were amplified or captured by the immunoSEQ multiplex PCR assay. The clones in this table, taken by TCRdb from immuneACCESS, are in-frame only. Not every clone is retained; where verified, under half of the shortfall comes from an unresolved V gene, and the cause of the rest is unknown. The sample profile shows about 74,000 clones; 95% of them were found once. The top ten constitute under 0.3% of the sample. As for this clone: Its binding antigen is unknown. Base qualities are not at hand, and no much larger clone is one base apart.

The origin of this receptor is a human donor in good health. Source material: T cells isolated from PBMCs. Here the chain combines TRBV6-1 and TRBJ1-1; a weak D assignment points to TRBD1 (5 bases agree). At the DNA level, the sequence is TGTGCCAGCCACCGGGGGGACAACACTGAAGCTTTCTTT. Its translation reads: CASHRGDNTEAFF.